This TCR beta chain originates from a study of immune evolution from preneoplasia to lung adenocarcinoma. The CDR3 loop spans 16 amino acids. The V and J ends lost 1 base and 6 bases, in that order; junction bases with no gene match: 6. From germline, CDR1 is LNHDA and CDR2 SQIVND (reference sequence). Sequencing was performed with immunoSEQ multiplex PCR; in TCRdb, only in-frame clones are kept and a portion is missing. The sample has about 11,000 clones, 86% seen once. The chain has TRBV19 and TRBJ1-5, with 10 bases identical to TRBD1. The receptor was isolated from a person aged 70 to 85 with invasive lung adenocarcinoma. The sequenced sample was FFPE invasive lung adenocarcinoma tissue. CDR3 sequence reads: CASSIGGGQGSQPQHF. DNA for the CDR3: TGTGCCAGTAGTATAGGCGGGGGACAGGGGAGTCAGCCCCAGCATTTT.